The 32 T cell receptor beta chains below come from one sample, sequenced in a study of blood T cells in healthy people across ages. Together with a sample-barcoded 5' primer, a J-beta primer mix was included in a second PCR lasting about 6 to 11 cycles. TCRdb passed the 5' RACE reads through MiXCR, listing each CDR3 protein once. The table includes under 850,000 distinct CDR3 sequences, 30% to 45% detected once. The sequenced material came from blood. Receptor source: a man younger than 35 in good health.

The V and J genes are TRBV30 and TRBJ2-1; D might be TRBD2 (5 bases). CDR1 and CDR2 from the germline V gene are GTSNPN and SVGIG (reference sequence). V lost 3 bases, J lost 0 bases, and 9 bases lay in between. The CDR3 has 14 residues. CDR3 sequence: CAWSSGSSYNEQFF. CDR3 nucleotide sequence: TGTGCCTGGAGCTCGGGAAGCTCCTACAATGAGCAGTTCTTC.

This clonotype occurred a few times. This chain connects TRBV25-1 to TRBJ2-7; no definite D call. This CDR3 spans 14 amino acids. The V gene's germline CDR1 is MGHDK and CDR2 SYGVNS. The V and J ends lost 0 bases and 5 bases respectively, with 11 bases between them. The CDR3 nucleotides read TGTGCCAGCAGTGAATATTTAGGGTTCAACGAGCAGTACTTC. Translating gives CASSEYLGFNEQYF.

This clonotype was detected only a few times. The chain employs TRBV7-2 and TRBJ2-1; D possibly matches TRBD1 or TRBD2 (6 bases each). Germline V CDR1 and CDR2: SGHTA, FQGNSA. The CDR3 covers 15 residues. V dropped 5 bases and J dropped 6 bases, with 17 bases sitting between them. The CDR3 region is CASSRGTQGSNEQFF. The DNA of the CDR3 is TGTGCCAGCAGCCGCGGGACCCAGGGGTCCAATGAGCAGTTCTTC.

The table lists this clonotype with a few counts. The V call is TRBV12-3 or TRBV12-4, the J call TRBJ2-1; D remains unclear. Trimming removed 5 bases from V and 4 bases from J, with 15 bases in between. This CDR3 has 15 amino acids. The chain's CDR3 is CASSKASSNYNEQFF. The CDR3, as DNA: TGTGCCAGCAGTAAGGCCAGTTCTAATTACAATGAGCAGTTCTTC.

This clonotype was found once. The gene calls are TRBV12-3 or TRBV12-4 and TRBJ2-5, with 7 bases fitting TRBD2. The CDR3 is made up of 13 amino acids. The V segment lost 7 bases and the J segment 4 bases; nucleotides outside the gene matches: 6. Here the CDR3 reads CASMGGVGETQYF. The DNA of the CDR3 is TGTGCCAGCATGGGAGGGGTAGGAGAGACCCAGTACTTC.

This clonotype was seen a few times. The gene calls are TRBV20-1 and TRBJ2-7, with 7 nucleotides matching TRBD1. Germline V gene data show CDR1 as DFQATT and CDR2 as SNEGSKA (reference sequence). Losses at the gene ends were 6 bases for V and 0 bases for J; bases not matched to a gene: 8. The CDR3 is made up of 14 amino acids. The CDR3 nucleotides read TGCAGTGCGCCCCGAGGGGGCCTCTCCTACGAGCAGTACTTC. Protein: CSAPRGGLSYEQYF.

The V gene is TRBV25-1, the J gene TRBJ2-5, with 7 bases aligning to TRBD2. The germline V gene has CDR1 MGHDK and CDR2 SYGVNS. The ends lost 4 bases at V and 2 bases at J; junction bases unmatched: 7. The CDR3 length is 15 residues. The CDR3 bases are TGTGCCAGCAGTGTCCCCATGGGGGGGCAAGAGACCCAGTACTTC. This sequence encodes CASSVPMGGQETQYF.

This clonotype occurred a few times. The rearrangement uses TRBV7-2 and TRBJ2-5; 8 positions agree with TRBD1. Looked up from germline, CDR1 is SGHTA and CDR2 is FQGNSA. Unmatched junction bases numbered 12, after V lost 5 bases and J lost 4 bases. The CDR3 spans 16 residues. The CDR3 spells CASSESTGVIVETQYF. Written as DNA, the CDR3 is TGTGCCAGCAGCGAATCGACAGGGGTCATAGTAGAGACCCAGTACTTC.

CDR3 sequence: CASRDGYNQPQHF. The DNA for the CDR3 is TGCGCCAGCAGGGACGGATACAATCAGCCCCAGCATTTT. J is TRBJ1-5 and V is TRBV10-2; no clear D. V gave up 6 bases and J gave up 3 bases, with 9 bases separating them. Germline assignment: CDR1 WSHSY and CDR2 SAAADI. This CDR3 is 13 amino acids long.

This clonotype was seen a few times. The chain carries TRBV25-1 and TRBJ2-2, with D maybe TRBD1 (6 bases). The CDR3 is 14 amino acids. V lost 5 bases, J lost 6 bases, and 13 bases lay in between. Germline CDR1 MGHDK, CDR2 SYGVNS. The CDR3 protein is CASSPHTGSGELFF. In DNA, the CDR3 is TGTGCCAGCAGTCCACATACAGGGTCCGGGGAGCTGTTTTTT.

V gene TRBV3-1 combines with J gene TRBJ1-5; D unresolved. From germline, CDR1 is LGHDT and CDR2 YNNKEL (reference sequence). The ends were cut back, 3 bases at V and 2 bases at J, with 17 bases in the middle. This CDR3 is 17 amino acids long. CDR3 region: CASSHGPWGLGNQPQHF. The CDR3 DNA follows: TGTGCCAGCAGCCACGGGCCGTGGGGTCTCGGCAATCAGCCCCAGCATTTT. Full variable domain (rest looked up from reference TRBV3-1 and TRBJ1-5): DTAVSQTPKYLVTQMGNDKSIKCEQNLGHDTMYWYKQDSKKFLKIMFSYNNKELIINETVPNRFSPKSPDKAHLNLHINSLELGDSAVYFCASSHGPWGLGNQPQHFGDGTRLSIL.

The CDR3 coding sequence is TGCAGTGCAGACCTAGCGGGGACCACAGATACGCAGTATTTT. This translates into CSADLAGTTDTQYF. The chain joins TRBV20-1 to TRBJ2-3, with 9 bases that match TRBD2. The germline CDR1 and CDR2 sequences are DFQATT and SNEGSKA (reference sequence). V dropped 6 bases and J dropped 2; count of bases not matched to a gene: 6. This CDR3 contains 14 residues.

This rearrangement joins TRBV20-1 to TRBJ2-1; no clear D. Trimming stripped 7 bases from V and 3 bases from J, with 16 bases between. Germline assignment: CDR1 DFQATT and CDR2 SNEGSKA (reference sequence). This CDR3 has 14 residues. The CDR3: CSVIRRVNYNEQFF. The CDR3, as DNA: TGCAGTGTCATCAGAAGGGTTAACTACAATGAGCAGTTCTTC.

This clonotype came up a few times. The chain couples TRBV7-3 to TRBJ1-2; perhaps TRBD1 as D (5 bases). Trimming removed 1 base at V and 8 bases at J, with 20 bases between. The length of the CDR3 is 16 residues. Germline V gene sequence: CDR1 SGHTA, CDR2 FQGTGA. The CDR3: CASSLRGGESYFGYTF. For the CDR3, the DNA is TGTGCCAGCAGCTTAAGGGGGGGGGAAAGCTATTTCGGCTACACCTTC. Full variable domain (remainder filled in from reference TRBV7-3 and TRBJ1-2): GAGVSQTPSNKVTEKGKYVELRCDPISGHTALYWYRQSLGQGPEFLIYFQGTGAADDSGLPNDRFFAVRPEGSVSTLKIQRTERGDSAVYLCASSLRGGESYFGYTFGSGTRLTVV.

Only a few counts were recorded for this clonotype. V usage is TRBV28 and J usage is TRBJ2-5, with TRBD2 identical over 8 bases. Trimming cost V 8 bases and J 1 base; bases outside gene matches: 9. CDR1 and CDR2 (germline): MDHEN, SYDVKM. The CDR3 extends over 15 amino acids. CDR3 sequence reads: CASCVAGLSQETQYF. CDR3 nucleotide sequence: TGTGCCAGCTGCGTAGCGGGGCTATCCCAAGAGACCCAGTACTTC.

This clonotype was seen a few times. The V and J genes are TRBV7-6 and TRBJ2-7, with a weak D call TRBD1 (6 bases). Per the germline V gene, CDR1 is SGHVS and CDR2 is FNYEAQ. CDR3 length: 13 amino acids. V lost 1 base to trimming and J lost 5 bases, with 9 bases between them. The CDR3 reads CASSLGPGDEQYF. The CDR3 DNA reads TGTGCCAGCAGCTTAGGTCCAGGGGACGAGCAGTACTTC. The complete variable domain, with remaining parts taken from reference TRBV7-6 and TRBJ2-7, reads GAGVSQSPRYKVTKRGQDVALRCDPISGHVSLYWYRQALGQGPEFLTYFNYEAQQDKSGLPNDRFSAERPEGSISTLTIQRTEQRDSAMYRCASSLGPGDEQYFGPGTRLTVT.

This clonotype was counted a few times. V is TRBV7-2 and J is TRBJ2-5; D gene uncertain. Germline CDR1 SGHTA, CDR2 FQGNSA. The CDR3 runs to 15 residues. With 5 bases removed from V and 7 bases from J, the gap between germline ends came to 20 bases. CDR3 DNA: TGTGCCAGCAGCCCACGGACCCAAAAGGCTGGGACCCAGTACTTC. Translation gives CASSPRTQKAGTQYF.

On this clonotype: This may come from a read error, since a much larger clone is one base off. The chain recombines TRBV12-3 or TRBV12-4 with TRBJ2-7; 8 positions match TRBD2. CDR3 length equals 14 residues. Trimming at V came to 4 bases and at J to 7 bases, leaving 9 bases not matched to a gene. The CDR3 here is CASSSGLGNNEQYF. As DNA, the CDR3 is TGTGCCAGCAGTTCGGGACTAGGGAACAATGAGCAGTACTTC.

This rearrangement joins TRBV7-2 to TRBJ2-1; D could derive from TRBD1 or TRBD2 (5 bases each). V lost 6 bases and J 8 bases, leaving 23 bases between the germline ends. CDR3 length: 16 residues. Per germline, CDR1 SGHTA and CDR2 FQGNSA. The CDR3 nucleotides are TGTGCCAGCAGTTCCAGAGCCGGGGCGCCCGAGGATGAGCAGTTCTTC. Translated: CASSSRAGAPEDEQFF. Variable domain in full (rest from reference TRBV7-2 and TRBJ2-1): GAGVSQSPSNKVTEKGKDVELRCDPISGHTALYWYRQSLGQGLEFLIYFQGNSAPDKSGLPSDRFSAERTGGSVSTLTIQRTQQEDSAVYLCASSSRAGAPEDEQFFGPGTRLTVL.

This chain uses TRBV20-1 with TRBJ2-1; D gene ambiguous. The DNA end is a closer match to TRBJ2-7, so the J assignment may be wrong. The CDR3 contains 16 residues. Per the germline V gene, CDR1 is DFQATT and CDR2 is SNEGSKA (reference sequence). CDR3 bases: TGCAGTGCTACGTCACCGTGGGCGCCCGGCTACAATGAGCAGTACTTC. The encoded protein is CSATSPWAPGYNEQYF.

The chain links TRBV12-3 or TRBV12-4 to TRBJ2-3, with 9 bases aligning to TRBD1. The CDR3 totals 14 residues. The V and J ends lost 5 bases and 6 bases, in that order; junction bases with no gene match: 6. CDR3 coding DNA: TGTGCCAGCAGTCTACAGGGGGCTTTGGATACGCAGTATTTT. It specifies CASSLQGALDTQYF.

To note about this clonotype: This may stem from a read error, because a much larger clone lies one nucleotide away. The chain employs TRBV7-2 and TRBJ2-7, with 8 bases aligning to TRBD2. V gave up 1 base and J gave up 0 bases; unmatched junction bases: 8. Germline V gene lookup returns CDR1 SGHTA and CDR2 FQGNSA. The CDR3 has 17 residues. CDR3 loop: CASSLGPGRGVSYEQYF. The DNA of the CDR3 is TGTGCCAGCAGCTTAGGACCCGGGAGGGGAGTCTCCTACGAGCAGTACTTC.

Many counts were recorded for this clonotype. This chain's CDR3 is CASSLDADPNGYTF. In nucleotides, the CDR3 is TGCGCCAGCAGCTTGGATGCGGACCCCAATGGCTACACCTTC. The chain links TRBV5-1 to TRBJ1-2; D unresolved. The CDR3 has 14 amino acids. Looked up from germline, CDR1 is SGHRS and CDR2 is YFSETQ. V lost 0 bases and J lost 6, with 12 bases in between.

There are a few counts of this clonotype. The rearrangement links TRBV5-1 to TRBJ2-5; no definite D call. Trimming took off 1 base at V and 3 bases at J, with 10 bases between the two ends. This CDR3 spans 14 amino acids. Per the germline V gene, CDR1 is SGHRS and CDR2 is YFSETQ. The CDR3 DNA reads TGCGCCAGCAGCTTGAGTGCACTAAAAGAGACCCAGTACTTC. It translates to CASSLSALKETQYF.

In this sample, this clonotype turned up many times. This chain links TRBV11-1 with TRBJ2-1; D might be TRBD2 (6 bases). The V gene's germline CDR1 is SGHAT and CDR2 FQDESV (reference sequence). The CDR3 totals 15 residues. V was pared by 5 bases and J by 5 bases, with 16 bases between. The CDR3 region is CASSPLRRANNEQFF. Here the CDR3 DNA reads TGTGCCAGCAGCCCCCTTCGGAGGGCGAACAATGAGCAGTTCTTC.

On this clonotype itself: Germline and junction disagree at one end, which may indicate a read error. This rearrangement joins TRBV4-1 to TRBJ2-5; D ambiguous. CDR3 length equals 13 residues. Germline V lookup: CDR1 MGHRA, CDR2 YSYEKL. The CDR3 is CARSPRHQETQYF. CDR3 sequence (DNA): TGCGCCCGCAGCCCCAGACATCAAGAGACCCAGTACTTC.

The CDR3 reads CASSFRDRDNEQYF. DNA of the CDR3: TGTGCCAGCAGTTTCCGGGACAGAGACAATGAGCAGTACTTC. The genes are TRBV28 and TRBJ2-5; 7 bases are shared with TRBD1. The CDR3 covers 14 residues. With V trimmed by 3 bases and J by 11 bases, 12 bases remained unmatched. The germline CDR1 and CDR2 sequences are MDHEN and SYDVKM.

This clonotype was seen a few times. The chain joins TRBV5-1 to TRBJ1-4, with 7 positions matching TRBD1. Germline loops: CDR1 SGHRS, CDR2 YFSETQ. The junction had 3 bases not matched to a gene; V was cut back by 0 bases and J by 7 bases. The CDR3 loop spans 14 amino acids. The CDR3 here is CASSLGQGLEKLFF. The CDR3 DNA follows: TGCGCCAGCAGCTTGGGACAGGGTCTTGAAAAACTGTTTTTT.

The chain couples TRBV5-5 to TRBJ2-7; TRBD2 agrees at 8 bases. The V gene's germline CDR1 is SGHKS and CDR2 YYEKEE (reference sequence). With V trimmed by 3 bases and J by 3 bases, 8 bases remained unmatched. The CDR3 runs to 15 residues. As DNA, the CDR3 is TGTGCCAGCAGCTCTAGACACGGGGGGGACTACGAGCAGTACTTC. Amino acids: CASSSRHGGDYEQYF.

The chain's CDR3 is CASSLTRLSEKLFF. The CDR3 DNA reads TGTGCCAGCAGTCTAACGCGGTTGAGTGAAAAACTGTTTTTT. This chain links TRBV6-5 with TRBJ1-4; D is unresolved. CDR3 length: 14 residues. Germline-derived CDR1 and CDR2 are MNHEY and SVGAGI. V lost 5 bases, J lost 7 bases, and 14 bases lay in between.

The V gene is TRBV5-4, the J gene TRBJ1-2; possibly TRBD1 for D (6 bases). The germline V gene has CDR1 SGHNT and CDR2 YYREEE (reference sequence). The CDR3 consists of 12 residues. V was cut by 8 bases and J by 5 bases, with 13 bases left in between. Here the CDR3 reads CASEGGGYGYTF. CDR3 DNA: TGTGCCAGTGAGGGGGGTGGATATGGCTACACCTTC.

This chain connects TRBV28 to TRBJ2-1; D perhaps matches TRBD2 (7 bases). The CDR3 is 13 amino acids. Germline V CDR1 and CDR2: MDHEN, SYDVKM. V gave up 4 bases and J gave up 8 bases, with 12 bases separating them. CDR3 sequence (DNA): TGTGCCAGCAGTTGGGGGGGCGGCGATGAGCAGTTCTTC. It translates to CASSWGGGDEQFF.